The T cell receptor beta chain described here comes from a study of CD8 T cells in Susac syndrome. Study-wide findings and caveats: CD4+ T cell repertoires in Susac syndrome exhibited no evidence of clonal expansion.

A quantity of about 0.5 to 1 ug RNA underwent reverse transcription using random hexamers. The authors amplified TCR beta CDR3 across 54 Vbeta and 13 Jbeta using immunoSEQ multiplex PCR. TCRdb re-derived calls from the immunoSEQ multiplex PCR reads in MiXCR, one entry per CDR3 protein. The sample lists some 200,000 distinct CDR3 sequences; nearly 97% were seen once. TCR beta sequencing was performed on blood CD8+ and CD4+ T cells. Comment on this clonotype: The antigen is unknown.

The CDR3 loop spans 15 amino acids. V shed 6 bases and J 3 bases; nucleotides not matched to a gene: 7. Looked up from germline, CDR1 is MNHEY and CDR2 is SVGAGI. Sequenced sample: CD4+ T cells from PBMCs. The V and J genes are TRBV6-5 and TRBJ1-5; TRBD1 agrees at 8 bases. This sequence was found in a human donor with Susac syndrome. CDR3 protein: CASSSGTGVNQPQHF. Here the CDR3 DNA reads TGTGCCAGCAGCTCCGGGACAGGAGTCAATCAGCCCCAGCATTTT.